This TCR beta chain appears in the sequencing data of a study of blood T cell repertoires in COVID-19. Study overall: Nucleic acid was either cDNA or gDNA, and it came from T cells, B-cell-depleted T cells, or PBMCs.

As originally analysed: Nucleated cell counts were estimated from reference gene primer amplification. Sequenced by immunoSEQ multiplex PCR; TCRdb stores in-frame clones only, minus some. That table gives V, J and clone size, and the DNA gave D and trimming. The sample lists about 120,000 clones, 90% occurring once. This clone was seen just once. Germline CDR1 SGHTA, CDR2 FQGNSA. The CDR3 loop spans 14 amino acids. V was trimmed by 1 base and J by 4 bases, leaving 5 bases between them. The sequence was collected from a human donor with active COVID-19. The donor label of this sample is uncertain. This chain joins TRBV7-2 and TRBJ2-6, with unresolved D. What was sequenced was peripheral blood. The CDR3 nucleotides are TGTGCCAGCAGCTTAGATCTCGGGGCCAACGTCCTGACTTTC. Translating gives CASSLDLGANVLTF.